The 31 T cell receptor beta chains in this list originate from one sample, sequenced in a study of CD8 T cells in ankylosing spondylitis. TCRdb recomputed calls from the 5' RACE reads with MiXCR, one row per CDR3 protein. The data contain over 110,000 distinct CDR3 sequences, approximately 8.4% of them singletons. Material: synovial fluid, either unsorted or a sorted T cell fraction (not recorded which). Receptors were obtained from a male donor with ankylosing spondylitis.

The genes are TRBV4-1 and TRBJ1-5; the match to TRBD1 covers 9 bases. Germline CDR1 and CDR2: MGHRA and YSYEKL. CDR3 length: 17 residues. V shed 1 base and J 10 bases; nucleotides not matched to a gene: 14. This chain's CDR3 is CASSQVVLVTGGIPQHF. Here the CDR3 DNA reads TGCGCCAGCAGCCAAGTAGTATTAGTCACAGGGGGCATTCCCCAGCATTTT.

The J gene is TRBJ1-2, the V gene TRBV5-1, with 7 bases fitting TRBD1. CDR1 SGHRS and CDR2 YFSETQ come from the germline V gene. The ends lost 7 bases at V and 5 bases at J; junction bases unmatched: 14. This CDR3 contains 15 residues. This CDR3 reads CASGGDSLEFYGYTF. The DNA for the CDR3 is TGCGCCAGCGGGGGGGACAGCCTGGAATTTTATGGCTACACCTTC.

At least ten counts were recorded for this clonotype. The chain employs TRBV7-2 and TRBJ1-1; D ambiguous. CDR3 length: 12 amino acids. Germline values: CDR1 SGHTA, CDR2 FQGNSA. Trimming stripped 1 base from V and 8 bases from J, with 8 bases between. CDR3 in DNA: TGTGCCAGCAGCTTAGAACCACCCGAAGCTTTCTTT. Amino acids: CASSLEPPEAFF.

The table lists this clonotype with a few counts. CDR3 bases: TGTGCCAGCAGTTTGAGGGCATCCTACGAGCAGTACTTC. The encoded protein is CASSLRASYEQYF. The chain has TRBV27 and TRBJ2-7; D is perhaps TRBD2 (5 bases). Germline loops: CDR1 MNHEY, CDR2 SMNVEV (reference sequence). V gave up 3 bases and J gave up 1 base, with 7 bases separating them. The CDR3 is 13 residues long.

There are a few counts of this clonotype. This chain uses TRBV5-5 with TRBJ1-5, with D possibly TRBD1 on 5 matching bases. V was cut by 4 bases and J by 5 bases, with 10 bases left in between. This CDR3 is 13 amino acids long. Germline V gene lookup returns CDR1 SGHKS and CDR2 YYEKEE (reference sequence). The CDR3: CASSIDSYQPQHF. CDR3 in DNA: TGTGCCAGCAGCATAGACAGTTATCAGCCCCAGCATTTT.

In its sample, this clonotype is medium-sized. V usage is TRBV20-1 and J usage is TRBJ2-1; 8 positions match TRBD1. V trimming: 3 bases; J trimming: 4 bases; junction bases outside the gene matches: 8. This CDR3 contains 15 residues. Per germline, CDR1 DFQATT and CDR2 SNEGSKA (reference sequence). This chain's CDR3 is CSASPGTGLYNEQFF. The CDR3, as DNA: TGCAGTGCTAGTCCCGGGACAGGACTTTACAATGAGCAGTTCTTC.

The table lists this clonotype with many counts. The CDR3 DNA reads as TGTGCCATCAGTGAGACCGCCTACGAGCAGTACTTC. Its protein is CAISETAYEQYF. The chain carries TRBV10-3 and TRBJ2-7; D unresolved. This CDR3 contains 12 residues. Germline V gene sequence: CDR1 ENHRY, CDR2 SYGVKD. The V gene lost 2 bases and the J gene lost 2 bases, with 4 bases spanning the gap.

This clonotype has ten or more counts. This chain joins TRBV5-1 and TRBJ2-1; 10 bases agree with TRBD2. Germline loops: CDR1 SGHRS, CDR2 YFSETQ. V was clipped by 0 bases and J by 8 bases; unmatched bases: 5. This CDR3 has 15 residues. The CDR3 reads CASSLAASGRDEQFF. The CDR3 nucleotides read TGCGCCAGCAGCTTGGCGGCTAGCGGGAGAGATGAGCAGTTCTTC.

The V and J genes are TRBV6-1 and TRBJ1-6; D not certain. Trimming took 6 bases from V and 5 from J, leaving 8 bases between them. This CDR3 is built from 13 residues. CDR1 and CDR2 from the germline V gene are MNHNS and SASEGT. The DNA of the CDR3 is TGTGCCAGCAGGGGAAGTAATAATTCACCCCTCCACTTT. Its protein product is CASRGSNNSPLHF.

The rearrangement uses TRBV3-1 and TRBJ2-7; 9 nucleotides match TRBD2. The CDR3 has 14 amino acids. Germline V lookup: CDR1 LGHDT, CDR2 YNNKEL (reference sequence). V shed 4 bases, J shed 2 bases, and the junction held 3 bases outside the gene matches. The CDR3, as DNA: TGTGCCAGCAGCCTCAGCGGGGGGACCTACGAGCAGTACTTC. This translates into CASSLSGGTYEQYF.

This clonotype occurred a few times. This sequence joins TRBV7-2 and TRBJ2-3; a weak D match, TRBD2 (6 bases). Per germline, CDR1 SGHTA and CDR2 FQGNSA. The CDR3 is made up of 16 amino acids. V lost 0 bases, J lost 2 bases, and 12 bases lay in between. DNA for the CDR3: TGTGCCAGCAGCTTAGCGGTGGCGCGGGACACAGATACGCAGTATTTT. It encodes CASSLAVARDTDTQYF.

This clonotype came up many times. The V call is TRBV4-3, the J call TRBJ1-2; D is unresolved. The germline V and J ends were trimmed by 0 bases and 4 bases, with 12 bases remaining between them. This CDR3 comprises 15 residues. In germline, CDR1 is LGHNA, CDR2 YSLEER. Here the CDR3 DNA reads TGCGCCAGCAGCCAAGATCCCAGCGAATTCTATGGCTACACCTTC. Translating it yields CASSQDPSEFYGYTF.

This clonotype was observed at least ten times. The chain links TRBV4-2 to TRBJ1-1; D is ambiguous. There are 15 residues in the CDR3. The ends were cut back, 1 base at V and 1 base at J, with 10 bases in the middle. The germline gives CDR1 LGHNA, CDR2 YNFKEQ. Here the CDR3 reads CASSQVLGSNTEAFF. In DNA form, the CDR3 reads TGTGCCAGCAGCCAAGTGTTGGGGTCGAACACTGAAGCTTTCTTT.

This clonotype appeared many times. The chain carries TRBV10-3 and TRBJ1-1; TRBD1 might be the D (5 bases). V shed 6 bases and J shed 1 base, with 12 bases lying between them. Looked up from germline, CDR1 is ENHRY and CDR2 is SYGVKD. The CDR3 is made up of 14 amino acids. Here the CDR3 DNA reads TGTGCCATCAGAAAACAGGTAACGAACACTGAAGCTTTCTTT. Amino acids: CAIRKQVTNTEAFF.

The sample holds many counts of this clonotype. V and J are TRBV5-5 and TRBJ2-2, with 11 bases fitting TRBD2. V lost 2 bases to trimming and J lost 5 bases; unmatched junction nucleotides: 5. The CDR3 is made up of 16 amino acids. Germline V gives CDR1 SGHKS, CDR2 YYEKEE (reference sequence). CDR3 residues: CASSFGLAGWTGELFF. As DNA, the CDR3 is TGTGCCAGCAGCTTCGGACTAGCGGGTTGGACCGGGGAGCTGTTTTTT. Combining the CDR3 with reference TRBV5-5 and TRBJ2-2 gives the whole variable domain DAGVTQSPTHLIKTRGQQVTLRCSPISGHKSVSWYQQVLGQGPQFIFQYYEKEERGRGNFPDRFSARQFPNYSSELNVNALLLGDSALYLCASSFGLAGWTGELFFGEGSRLTVL.

V gene TRBV6-1 combines with J gene TRBJ2-7, with 9 bases lining up with TRBD2. Trimming took 7 bases from V and 2 from J; bases not matched to a gene: 9. The CDR3 runs 15 residues. Germline loops: CDR1 MNHNS, CDR2 SASEGT. The CDR3 nucleotides are TGTGCCAGCACCGCCGCGGGAGGGATTGCCTACGAGCAGTACTTC. Its translation is CASTAAGGIAYEQYF.

The J gene is TRBJ2-3, the V gene TRBV3-1; possible D gene TRBD1, 5 bases. V dropped 1 base and J dropped 5 bases, with 13 bases sitting between them. This CDR3 is 15 amino acids long. The germline V gene encodes CDR1 LGHDT and CDR2 YNNKEL (reference sequence). The DNA for the CDR3 is TGTGCCAGCAGCCAAGCGCCCGGCCAGGGAGATACGCAGTATTTT. Translation: CASSQAPGQGDTQYF.

This clonotype was counted at least ten times. J is TRBJ2-2 and V is TRBV12-3 or TRBV12-4, with D tentatively TRBD1 (5 bases). The CDR3 is 13 amino acids. V was shortened by 6 bases and J by 7 bases, with 12 bases between the two germline ends. CDR3 bases: TGTGCCAGCAGCCCGACCCAGGGCGGGGAGCTGTTTTTT. Its translation is CASSPTQGGELFF.

V and J are TRBV11-2 and TRBJ2-3; 10 bases align to TRBD2. Germline V gene lookup returns CDR1 SGHAT and CDR2 FQNNGV. V trimming: 0 bases; J trimming: 4 bases; junction bases outside the gene matches: 10. The CDR3 spans 18 residues. The CDR3 spells CASSLEGILAGAPDTQYF. CDR3 bases: TGTGCCAGCAGCTTAGAAGGGATCCTAGCGGGAGCGCCAGATACGCAGTATTTT.

Ten or more counts support this clonotype. The genes are TRBV5-6 and TRBJ2-7, with 10 bases that match TRBD2. The germline V gene has CDR1 SGHDT and CDR2 YYEEEE. V gave up 5 bases and J gave up 2 bases; unmatched junction bases: 10. The CDR3 extends over 16 amino acids. The CDR3 region has the DNA TGTGCCAGCAGTCTAGCGGGGGAGCGGGCCACCTACGAGCAGTACTTC. Translated, it gives CASSLAGERATYEQYF. The complete variable domain, with remaining parts taken from reference TRBV5-6 and TRBJ2-7, reads DAGVTQSPTHLIKTRGQQVTLRCSPKSGHDTVSWYQQALGQGPQFIFQYYEEEERQRGNFPDRFSGHQFPNYSSELNVNALLLGDSALYLCASSLAGERATYEQYFGPGTRLTVT.

This clonotype has only a few counts. The rearrangement links TRBV7-2 to TRBJ2-1; possible D gene TRBD2, 6 bases. This CDR3 has 16 residues. The V and J ends lost 4 bases and 3 bases respectively, with 16 bases between them. CDR1 is SGHTA and CDR2 is FQGNSA in the germline V gene. CDR3 nucleotides: TGTGCCAGCAGCTCCCGACCGGGGGTGATCTACAATGAGCAGTTCTTC. Encoded protein: CASSSRPGVIYNEQFF.

This clonotype was seen many times. V gene TRBV12-3 or TRBV12-4 combines with J gene TRBJ2-1, with D possibly TRBD1 on 6 matching bases. This CDR3 has 15 residues. Trimming removed 2 bases at V and 3 bases at J, with 11 bases between. The CDR3 loop is CASSLFGGDYNEQFF. In DNA, the CDR3 is TGTGCCAGCAGTTTATTTGGGGGCGACTACAATGAGCAGTTCTTC.

This clonotype was counted a few times. The V gene is TRBV5-1, the J gene TRBJ2-5, with D possibly called TRBD1 or TRBD2 (5 bases each). The CDR3 is made up of 15 amino acids. Trimming stripped 4 bases from V and 1 base from J, with 14 bases between. The V gene's germline CDR1 is SGHRS and CDR2 YFSETQ. CDR3 in DNA: TGCGCCAGCAGCATCGGGACGATAACCCAAGAGACCCAGTACTTC. It yields the protein CASSIGTITQETQYF.

V is TRBV7-2 and J is TRBJ1-2; a possible D gene is TRBD1 (6 bases). The germline gives CDR1 SGHTA, CDR2 FQGNSA. The length of the CDR3 is 13 residues. Trimming shortened V by 1 base and J by 9 bases, and 12 bases separated the two germline ends. Written as DNA, the CDR3 is TGTGCCAGCAGCTTAGACAGGGTGGTGCGCTACACCTTC. Translating it yields CASSLDRVVRYTF.

This clonotype was counted at least ten times. This sequence joins TRBV4-1 and TRBJ2-1; maybe TRBD1 (6 bases). The CDR3 is made up of 17 amino acids. With 4 bases removed from V and 4 bases from J, the gap between germline ends came to 20 bases. Looked up from germline, CDR1 is MGHRA and CDR2 is YSYEKL. The CDR3 reads CASSRVITGTTYNEQFF. CDR3 in DNA: TGCGCCAGCAGCCGGGTAATAACCGGGACAACTTACAATGAGCAGTTCTTC.

The gene calls are TRBV27 and TRBJ1-6; the D is unclear. CDR1 MNHEY and CDR2 SMNVEV come from the germline V gene (reference sequence). The CDR3 sequence is 15 residues long. Trimming left V 3 bases short and J 6 bases short, with 12 bases between. The CDR3 nucleotides read TGTGCCAGCAGTTTTCGGCCGATCCCTAATTCACCCCTCCACTTT. This codes for CASSFRPIPNSPLHF.

This clonotype was seen at least ten times. The V and J genes are TRBV5-5 and TRBJ2-1; D uncertain. The germline CDR1 and CDR2 sequences are SGHKS and YYEKEE (reference sequence). CDR3 length: 13 amino acids. The germline V and J ends were trimmed by 2 bases and 10 bases, with 13 bases remaining between them. The CDR3 DNA is TGTGCCAGCAGCTTTAATGGCGATGGGGAGCAGTTCTTC. Protein product: CASSFNGDGEQFF.

The sample holds many counts of this clonotype. This chain links TRBV5-1 with TRBJ2-1, with D perhaps TRBD1 (5 bases). There are 15 residues in the CDR3. Trimming left V 3 bases short and J 6 bases short, with 16 bases between. Germline CDR1 SGHRS, CDR2 YFSETQ. The CDR3 DNA is TGCGCCAGCAGCTCCTCATACAGGTCAGGCAATGAGCAGTTCTTC. This encodes CASSSSYRSGNEQFF.

This clonotype was seen many times. The chain combines TRBV20-1 with TRBJ2-7; D is tentatively TRBD1 or TRBD2 (6 bases each). Germline values: CDR1 DFQATT, CDR2 SNEGSKA (reference sequence). There are 13 residues in the CDR3. Trimming stripped 6 bases from V and 2 bases from J, with 14 bases between. This CDR3 reads CSAASGAPYEQYF. The CDR3 DNA sequence: TGCAGTGCCGCATCGGGGGCCCCCTACGAGCAGTACTTC.

The genes are TRBV30 and TRBJ2-3; D gene unclear. The ends were cut back, 2 bases at V and 8 bases at J, with 11 bases in the middle. The CDR3 is 12 residues long. CDR1 and CDR2 (germline): GTSNPN, SVGIG (reference sequence). The CDR3 DNA reads as TGTGCCTGGAGTATCTTAGAAAGTACGCAGTATTTT. Encoded protein: CAWSILESTQYF. Looking up the rest from reference TRBV30 and TRBJ2-3 gives the full variable domain: SQTIHQWPATLVQPVGSPLSLECTVEGTSNPNLYWYRQAAGRGLQLLFYSVGIGQISSEVPQNLSASRPQDRQFILSSKKLLLSDSGFYLCAWSILESTQYFGPGTRLTVL.

This chain uses TRBV12-3 or TRBV12-4 with TRBJ1-5, with TRBD1 as a possible D gene (5 bases). V lost 3 bases and J 3 bases, leaving 12 bases between the germline ends. The CDR3 is 15 amino acids. The CDR3 DNA sequence: TGTGCCAGCAGTTTCCGCGGGACGGTCAATCAGCCCCAGCATTTT. Its translation: CASSFRGTVNQPQHF.